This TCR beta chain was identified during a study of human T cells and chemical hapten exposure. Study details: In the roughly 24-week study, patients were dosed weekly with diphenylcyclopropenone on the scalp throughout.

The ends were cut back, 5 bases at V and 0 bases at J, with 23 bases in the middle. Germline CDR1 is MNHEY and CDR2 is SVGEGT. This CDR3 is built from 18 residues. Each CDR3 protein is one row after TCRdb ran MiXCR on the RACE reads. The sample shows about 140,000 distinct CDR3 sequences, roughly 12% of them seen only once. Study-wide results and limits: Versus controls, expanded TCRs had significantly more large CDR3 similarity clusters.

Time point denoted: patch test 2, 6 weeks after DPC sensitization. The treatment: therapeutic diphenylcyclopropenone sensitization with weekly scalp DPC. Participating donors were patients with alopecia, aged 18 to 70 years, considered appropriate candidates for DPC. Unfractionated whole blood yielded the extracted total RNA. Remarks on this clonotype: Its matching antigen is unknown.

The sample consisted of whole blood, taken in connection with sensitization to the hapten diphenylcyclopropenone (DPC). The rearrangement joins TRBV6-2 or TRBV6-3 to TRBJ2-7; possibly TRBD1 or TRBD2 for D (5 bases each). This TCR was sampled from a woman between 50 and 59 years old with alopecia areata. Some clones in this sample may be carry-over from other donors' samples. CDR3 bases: TGTGCCAGCAGTACCGGGACCTTCGGGGCTCTAACCTCCTACGAGCAGTACTTC. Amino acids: CASSTGTFGALTSYEQYF.